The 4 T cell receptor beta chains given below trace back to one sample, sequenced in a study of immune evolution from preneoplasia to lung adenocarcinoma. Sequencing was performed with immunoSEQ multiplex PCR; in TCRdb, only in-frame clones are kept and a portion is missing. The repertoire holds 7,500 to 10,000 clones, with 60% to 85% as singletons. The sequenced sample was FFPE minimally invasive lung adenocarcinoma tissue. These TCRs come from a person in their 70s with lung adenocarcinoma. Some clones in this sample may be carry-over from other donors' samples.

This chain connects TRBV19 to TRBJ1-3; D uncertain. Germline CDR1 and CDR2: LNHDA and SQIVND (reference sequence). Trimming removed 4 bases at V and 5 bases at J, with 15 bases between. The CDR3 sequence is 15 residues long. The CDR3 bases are TGTGCCAGTAGTAGAGTCGCGGTGGGAAGAAACACCATATATTTT. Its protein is CASSRVAVGRNTIYF.

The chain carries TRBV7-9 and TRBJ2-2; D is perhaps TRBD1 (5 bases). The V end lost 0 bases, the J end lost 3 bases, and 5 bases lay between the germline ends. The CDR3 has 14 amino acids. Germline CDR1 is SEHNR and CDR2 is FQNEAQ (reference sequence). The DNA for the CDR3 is TGTGCCAGCAGCTTAGCAGGGGACACCGGGGAGCTGTTTTTT. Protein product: CASSLAGDTGELFF.

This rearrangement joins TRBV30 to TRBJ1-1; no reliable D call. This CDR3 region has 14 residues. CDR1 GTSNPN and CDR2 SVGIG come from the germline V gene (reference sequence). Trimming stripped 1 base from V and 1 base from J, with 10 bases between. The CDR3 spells CAWSADAGNTEAFF. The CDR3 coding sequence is TGTGCCTGGAGTGCGGACGCCGGGAACACTGAAGCTTTCTTT.

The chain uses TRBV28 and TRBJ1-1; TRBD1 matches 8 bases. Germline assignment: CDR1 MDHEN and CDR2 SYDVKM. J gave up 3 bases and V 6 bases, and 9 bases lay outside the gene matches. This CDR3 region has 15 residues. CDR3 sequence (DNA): TGTGCCAGCAGCAGAGCCGGACAGGGAGACACTGAAGCTTTCTTT. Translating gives CASSRAGQGDTEAFF. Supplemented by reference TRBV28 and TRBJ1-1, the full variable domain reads DVKVTQSSRYLVKRTGEKVFLECVQDMDHENMFWYRQDPGLGLRLIYFSYDVKMKEKGDIPEGYSVSREKKERFSLILESASTNQTSMYLCASSRAGQGDTEAFFGQGTRLTVV.